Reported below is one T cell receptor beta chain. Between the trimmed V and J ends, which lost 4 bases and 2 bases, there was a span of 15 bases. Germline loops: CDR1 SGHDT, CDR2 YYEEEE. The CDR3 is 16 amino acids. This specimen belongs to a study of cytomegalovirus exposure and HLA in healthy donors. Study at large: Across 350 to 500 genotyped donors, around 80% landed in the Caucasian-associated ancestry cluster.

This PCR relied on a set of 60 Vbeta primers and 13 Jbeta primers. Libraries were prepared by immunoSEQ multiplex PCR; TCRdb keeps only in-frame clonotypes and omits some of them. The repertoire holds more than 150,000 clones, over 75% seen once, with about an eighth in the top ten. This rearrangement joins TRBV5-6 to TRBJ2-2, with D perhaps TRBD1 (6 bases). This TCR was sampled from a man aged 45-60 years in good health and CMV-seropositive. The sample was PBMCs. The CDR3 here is CASSRVWDTNTGELFF. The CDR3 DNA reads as TGTGCCAGCAGCCGAGTTTGGGACACTAACACCGGGGAGCTGTTTTTT.